The 18 T cell receptor beta chains given below trace back to one sample, sequenced in a study of shared clonotypes between healthy human individuals. Measured with immunoSEQ multiplex PCR; TCRdb has only the in-frame clones, and not every one. The table shows about 1 million clones, with around four fifths occurring only once. What was sequenced was memory CD4+ T cells sorted from blood. Specified subset: CD45RA-negative fraction. These receptors came from a man younger than 30 in good health.

This clone was seen a handful of times. The J gene is TRBJ2-2, the V gene TRBV11-2, with 12 bases lining up with TRBD2. The J segment lost 7 bases and the V segment lost 2 bases, leaving 5 bases of the junction unmatched. The CDR3 sequence is 16 residues long. Per germline, CDR1 SGHAT and CDR2 FQNNGV. In DNA form, the CDR3 reads TGTGCCAGCAGCTTACCTGCTAGCGGGAGGGTCGGGGAGCTGTTTTTT. This encodes CASSLPASGRVGELFF.

V and J are TRBV4-1 and TRBJ1-1; maybe TRBD1 (6 bases). Trimming removed 4 bases at V and 1 base at J, with 13 bases between. The germline V gene encodes CDR1 MGHRA and CDR2 YSYEKL. The CDR3 has 15 residues. CDR3: CASSRGGEQNTEAFF. CDR3 sequence (DNA): TGCGCCAGCAGCCGAGGGGGGGAGCAGAACACTGAAGCTTTCTTT.

This clone has a single count. It differs at one base from a far larger clone, so likely a read error. V gene TRBV5-4 combines with J gene TRBJ2-5; TRBD1 or TRBD2 may be the D gene (5 bases each). The germline gives CDR1 SGHNT, CDR2 YYREEE (reference sequence). V was trimmed by 1 base and J by 6 bases, leaving 13 bases between them. There are 14 residues in the CDR3. The CDR3 spells CASSLLSPGQTQYF. The CDR3 bases are TGTGCCAGCAGCTTGCTCAGTCCGGGGCAGACCCAGTACTTC. The whole variable domain, remainder taken from reference TRBV5-4 and TRBJ2-5, is ETGVTQSPTHLIKTRGQQVTLRCSSQSGHNTVSWYQQALGQGPQFIFQYYREEENGRGNFPPRFSGLQFPNYSSELNVNALELDDSALYLCASSLLSPGQTQYFGPGTRLLVL.

The J gene is TRBJ2-7, the V gene TRBV30; D not resolved. This CDR3 region has 12 residues. V was cut by 7 bases and J by 3 bases, with 13 bases left in between. In germline, CDR1 is GTSNPN, CDR2 SVGIG (reference sequence). CDR3 in DNA: TGTGCCTCCGCCCCCACCCTCTACGAGCAGTACTTC. Residues: CASAPTLYEQYF.

This chain joins TRBV7-2 and TRBJ1-5; 9 bases are a match to TRBD1. There are 16 residues in the CDR3. Trimming removed 4 bases from V and 3 bases from J; junction bases left unmatched: 7. Germline V gene sequence: CDR1 SGHTA, CDR2 FQGNSA. CDR3: CASSSLQGALNQPQHF. The CDR3 DNA sequence: TGTGCCAGCAGCTCACTACAGGGGGCCCTCAATCAGCCCCAGCATTTT.

CDR3 loop: CASSPPGGSEAFF. The DNA for the CDR3 is TGCGCCAGCAGTCCCCCCGGGGGTTCTGAAGCTTTCTTT. This chain uses TRBV23-1 with TRBJ1-1; D is perhaps TRBD1 (5 bases). TRBV23-1 belongs to the ORF category, with a function that is uncertain. The CDR3 consists of 13 residues. V gave up 4 bases and J gave up 6 bases, with 12 bases separating them.

The chain has TRBV7-9 and TRBJ1-5, with TRBD1 matching 7 bases. Germline V lookup: CDR1 SEHNR, CDR2 FQNEAQ (reference sequence). V lost 0 bases and J lost 6; bases outside the gene matches: 5. The CDR3 length is 15 residues. The CDR3 reads CASSLAGGGAQPQHF. CDR3 bases: TGTGCCAGCAGCTTAGCAGGAGGGGGCGCTCAGCCCCAGCATTTT.

The J gene is TRBJ2-7, the V gene TRBV19; D perhaps matches TRBD2 (6 bases). V gave up 3 bases and J gave up 7 bases, with 16 bases separating them. The germline gives CDR1 LNHDA, CDR2 SQIVND (reference sequence). CDR3 size: 14 residues. The CDR3 loop reads CASSIGPAGLEQYF. In nucleotides, the CDR3 is TGTGCCAGTAGTATTGGTCCGGCGGGGTTAGAGCAGTACTTC.

This clone was counted once. Being one base from a much bigger clone, this may be a read error. Other DNA sequences in the sample encode the same CDR3. DNA for the CDR3: TGCGCCAGCAGCTCAGGGGGCCAAGAGACCCAGTACTTC. It is translated as CASSSGGQETQYF. This chain uses TRBV5-1 with TRBJ2-5; 7 bases map to TRBD1. The length of the CDR3 is 13 residues. Germline values: CDR1 SGHRS, CDR2 YFSETQ. The ends lost 3 bases at V and 1 base at J; junction bases unmatched: 0.

This chain links TRBV5-1 with TRBJ2-2, with D perhaps TRBD2 (6 bases). The V gene lost 4 bases and the J gene lost 1 base, with 11 bases spanning the gap. This CDR3 is 15 amino acids long. Per the germline V gene, CDR1 is SGHRS and CDR2 is YFSETQ. CDR3 amino acids: CASSTPSVNTGELFF. CDR3 nucleotide sequence: TGCGCCAGCAGCACCCCTAGCGTGAACACCGGGGAGCTGTTTTTT.

The chain recombines TRBV7-3 with TRBJ2-3, with TRBD1 identical over 9 bases. Germline assignment: CDR1 SGHTA and CDR2 FQGTGA. CDR3 length: 15 amino acids. V lost 5 bases, J lost 3 bases, and 6 bases stayed unmatched. In nucleotides, the CDR3 is TGTGCCAGCAGCCTACAGGGGGCTTATACAGATACGCAGTATTTT. Translated, it gives CASSLQGAYTDTQYF.

In regard to this clone: Mismatch with germline at one junction end may stem from a read error. This sample includes further DNA sequences coding for the same CDR3. This chain uses TRBV20-1 with TRBJ1-2; D uncertain. The germline CDR1 and CDR2 sequences are DFQATT and SNEGSKA (reference sequence). This CDR3 contains 11 residues. CDR3 DNA sequence: TGCAGTGCCAGAGGGTTTGATGGCTACACCTTC. Its translation is CSARGFDGYTF.

This clone was counted a few times. This chain uses TRBV5-4 with TRBJ1-6; 11 bases are a match to TRBD1. Germline trimming cut 10 bases from V and 8 bases from J; bases unmatched to any gene: 2. This CDR3 is built from 12 residues. Per the germline V gene, CDR1 is SGHNT and CDR2 is YYREEE (reference sequence). The CDR3 loop reads CAGGQGDSPLHF. DNA for the CDR3: TGTGCCGGGGGACAGGGGGATTCACCCCTCCACTTT.

The chain is built from TRBV18 and TRBJ2-5; 8 positions match TRBD2. This CDR3 comprises 14 residues. V shed 3 bases, J shed 5 bases, and the junction held 5 bases outside the gene matches. Germline values: CDR1 KGHSH, CDR2 LQKENI. CDR3 nucleotide sequence: TGTGCCAGCTCACCTAGCGGGGCTAGGGAGACCCAGTACTTC. Protein: CASSPSGARETQYF.

This clone was detected a few times. The chain links TRBV2 to TRBJ1-1; D gene unclear. CDR1 is SNHLY, CDR2 FYNNEI, per germline. This CDR3 has 13 residues. V lost 8 bases and J 2 bases, leaving 12 bases between the germline ends. The CDR3 reads CASLHKPNTEAFF. CDR3 bases: TGTGCCAGCTTGCACAAACCAAACACTGAAGCTTTCTTT.

The chain recombines TRBV5-1 with TRBJ2-5; no clear D. Trimming removed 7 bases at V and 2 bases at J, with 12 bases between. The CDR3 loop spans 13 amino acids. Germline V CDR1 and CDR2: SGHRS, YFSETQ. CDR3: CASYEIEQETQYF. The CDR3 DNA is TGCGCCAGCTACGAAATAGAACAAGAGACCCAGTACTTC.

The V and J genes are TRBV2 and TRBJ1-1; D remains ambiguous. Trimming took off 2 bases at V and 4 bases at J, with 11 bases between the two ends. The CDR3 spans 14 residues. Germline-derived CDR1 and CDR2 are SNHLY and FYNNEI. CDR3 bases: TGTGCCAGCAGTGAATTAACTTGGGGCACTGAAGCTTTCTTT. This translates into CASSELTWGTEAFF.

The chain has TRBV5-1 and TRBJ1-1; no reliable D call. The CDR3 sequence is 14 residues long. V lost 3 bases and J lost 2, with 11 bases in between. Germline CDR1 SGHRS, CDR2 YFSETQ. The CDR3 is CASSSDSVNTEAFF. As DNA, the CDR3 is TGCGCCAGCAGCTCGGATTCAGTAAACACTGAAGCTTTCTTT.